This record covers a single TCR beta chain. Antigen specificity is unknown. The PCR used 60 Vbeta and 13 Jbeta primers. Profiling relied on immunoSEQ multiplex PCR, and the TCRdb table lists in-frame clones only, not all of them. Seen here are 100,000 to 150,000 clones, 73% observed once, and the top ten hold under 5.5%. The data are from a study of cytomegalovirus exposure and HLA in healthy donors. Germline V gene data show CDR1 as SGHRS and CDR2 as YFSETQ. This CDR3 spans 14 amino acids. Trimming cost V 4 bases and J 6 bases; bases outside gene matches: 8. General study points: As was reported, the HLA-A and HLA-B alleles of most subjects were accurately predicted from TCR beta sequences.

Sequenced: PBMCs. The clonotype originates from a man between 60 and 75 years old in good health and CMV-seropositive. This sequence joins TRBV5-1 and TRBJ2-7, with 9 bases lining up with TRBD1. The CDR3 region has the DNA TGCGCCAGCAGCCGGGGACAGGGTTTAAGCGAGCAGTACTTC. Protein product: CASSRGQGLSEQYF.